The present T cell receptor (beta chain) was sequenced within a study of blood T cell repertoires in COVID-19. Overall study: Samples representing acute and convalescent COVID-19 were sourced from the United States, Italy and Spain.

This CDR3 has 15 residues. The germline V gene encodes CDR1 SEHNR and CDR2 FQNEAQ (reference sequence). Trimming at V came to 6 bases and at J to 6 bases, leaving 8 bases not matched to a gene. Data came from immunoSEQ multiplex PCR; TCRdb stores just in-frame clones and leaves some out. The sample lists about 170,000 clones, around 87% occurring once. What was sequenced was peripheral blood. This receptor was taken from a woman aged 80 or over with COVID-19, enrolled during active disease. The gene calls are TRBV7-9 and TRBJ2-1; 10 positions agree with TRBD2. CDR3: CASRYLAGAGNEQFF. DNA of the CDR3: TGTGCCAGCAGGTACCTAGCGGGAGCGGGCAATGAGCAGTTCTTC.